This TCR beta chain was retrieved from a study of CD8 T cells in ankylosing spondylitis. TCRdb re-called the 5' RACE reads with MiXCR, one entry per CDR3 protein. The sample holds about 92,000 distinct CDR3 sequences, 8.5% to 9% seen once. The germline gives CDR1 SGHRS, CDR2 YFSETQ. The length of the CDR3 is 15 residues. With 2 bases removed from V and 2 bases from J, the gap between germline ends came to 12 bases. This sequence joins TRBV5-1 and TRBJ2-3; D perhaps matches TRBD2 (6 bases). The clonotype was recovered from a male donor with ankylosing spondylitis or in good health (not recorded which). Sequences were obtained from blood, either unsorted or a sorted T cell fraction (not recorded which). The CDR3 nucleotides read TGCGCCAGCAGCTTACACCGGCGGGACACAGATACGCAGTATTTT. Amino acid sequence: CASSLHRRDTDTQYF.